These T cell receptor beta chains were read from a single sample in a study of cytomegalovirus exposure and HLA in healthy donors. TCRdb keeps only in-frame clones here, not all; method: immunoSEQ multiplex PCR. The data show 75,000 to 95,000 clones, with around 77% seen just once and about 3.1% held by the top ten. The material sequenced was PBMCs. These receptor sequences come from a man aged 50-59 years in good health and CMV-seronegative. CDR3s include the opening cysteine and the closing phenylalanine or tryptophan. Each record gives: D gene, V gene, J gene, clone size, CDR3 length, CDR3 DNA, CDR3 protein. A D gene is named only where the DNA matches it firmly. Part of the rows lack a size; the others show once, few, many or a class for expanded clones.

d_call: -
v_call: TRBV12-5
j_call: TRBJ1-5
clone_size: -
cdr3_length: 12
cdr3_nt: TGTGCTAGTAGTCCAGGGCGTCAGCCCCAGCATTTT
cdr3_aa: CASSPGRQPQHF

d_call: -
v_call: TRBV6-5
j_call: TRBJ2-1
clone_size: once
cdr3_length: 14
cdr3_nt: TGTGCCAGCAGTTACACGAGCTCCTACAATGAGCAGTTCTTC
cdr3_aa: CASSYTSSYNEQFF

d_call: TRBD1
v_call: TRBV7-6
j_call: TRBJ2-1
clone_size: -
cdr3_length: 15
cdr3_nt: TGTGCCAGCAGCGCCGGGACAGGGGGCCTCAATGAGCAGTTCTTC
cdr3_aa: CASSAGTGGLNEQFF

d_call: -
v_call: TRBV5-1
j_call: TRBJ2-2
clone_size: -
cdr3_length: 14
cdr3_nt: TGCGCCAGCACCCTTAGGGACTACACCGGGGAGCTGTTTTTT
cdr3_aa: CASTLRDYTGELFF

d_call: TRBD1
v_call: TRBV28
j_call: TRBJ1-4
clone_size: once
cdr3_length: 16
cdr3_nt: TGTGCCAGCAGTTCCCCGTCCGGGACAGGAAATGAAAAACTGTTTTTT
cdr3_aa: CASSSPSGTGNEKLFF

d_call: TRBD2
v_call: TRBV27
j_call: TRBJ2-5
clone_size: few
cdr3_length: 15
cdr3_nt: TGTGCCAGCAGGGGACTAGCGGGGGGGGAAGAGACCCAGTACTTC
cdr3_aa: CASRGLAGGEETQYF

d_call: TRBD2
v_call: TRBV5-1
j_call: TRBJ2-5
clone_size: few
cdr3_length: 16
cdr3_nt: TGCGCCAGCTCACCGGGACTAGCGGGGGGCCAAGAGACCCAGTACTTC
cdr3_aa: CASSPGLAGGQETQYF

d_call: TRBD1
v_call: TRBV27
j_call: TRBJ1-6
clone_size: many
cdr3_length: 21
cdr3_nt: TGTGCCAGCAGCCAAGGGGACAGGGGTCTTCGGTTCAGCTCCTATAATTCACCCCTCCACTTT
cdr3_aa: CASSQGDRGLRFSSYNSPLHF

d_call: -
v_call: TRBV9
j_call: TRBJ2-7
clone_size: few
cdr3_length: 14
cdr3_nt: TGTGCCAGCAGCGTAGACGGGGTCCCCTACGAGCAGTACTTC
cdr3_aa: CASSVDGVPYEQYF

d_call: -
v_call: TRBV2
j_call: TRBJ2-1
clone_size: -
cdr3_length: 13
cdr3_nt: TGTGCCAGCGGTCGGACAGCAGACAATGAGCAGTTCTTC
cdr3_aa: CASGRTADNEQFF

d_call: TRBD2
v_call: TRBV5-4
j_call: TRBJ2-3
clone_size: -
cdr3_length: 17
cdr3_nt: TGTGCCAGCAGCTGGGGGGGTCCTAGCGGAACCACAGATACGCAGTATTTT
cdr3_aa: CASSWGGPSGTTDTQYF

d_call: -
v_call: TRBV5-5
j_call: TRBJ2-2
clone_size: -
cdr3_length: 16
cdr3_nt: TGTGCCAGCAGCTTGAAGGGGTGGGTGAACACCGGGGAGCTGTTTTTT
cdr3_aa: CASSLKGWVNTGELFF

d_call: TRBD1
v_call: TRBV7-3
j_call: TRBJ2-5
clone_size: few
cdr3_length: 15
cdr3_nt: TGTGCCAGCAGCTTAGGGGACAGAAACCAAGAGACCCAGTACTTC
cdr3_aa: CASSLGDRNQETQYF

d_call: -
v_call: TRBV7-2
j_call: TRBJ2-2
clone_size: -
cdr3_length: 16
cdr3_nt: TGTGCCAGCAGCGCCTGGACAGGGAGGGGGGCCGGGGAGCTGTTTTTT
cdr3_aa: CASSAWTGRGAGELFF

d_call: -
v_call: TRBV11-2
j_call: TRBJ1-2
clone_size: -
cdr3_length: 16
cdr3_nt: TGTGCCAGCAGCTTAGAGGGGGGTGAGAATTACTATGGCTACACCTTC
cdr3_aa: CASSLEGGENYYGYTF

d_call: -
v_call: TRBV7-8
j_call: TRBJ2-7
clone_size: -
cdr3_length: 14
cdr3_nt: TGTGCCAGCAGCCAATTACTTACAGTCTACGAGCAGTACTTC
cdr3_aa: CASSQLLTVYEQYF

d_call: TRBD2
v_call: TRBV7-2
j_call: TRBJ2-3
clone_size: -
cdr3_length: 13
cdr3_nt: TGTGCCAGCAGCTTTAGTAGGGAGGGTTGGCAGTATTTT
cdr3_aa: CASSFSREGWQYF

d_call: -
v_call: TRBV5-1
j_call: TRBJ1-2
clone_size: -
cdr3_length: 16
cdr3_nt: TGCGCCAGCAGCTTGGCGATGGCAGGTGGATACAATGGCTACACCTTC
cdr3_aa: CASSLAMAGGYNGYTF

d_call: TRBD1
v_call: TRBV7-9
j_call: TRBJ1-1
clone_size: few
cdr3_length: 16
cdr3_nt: TGTGCCAGCAGCTTAGCGGCAGGGGGCCAGAACACTGAAGCTTTCTTT
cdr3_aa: CASSLAAGGQNTEAFF

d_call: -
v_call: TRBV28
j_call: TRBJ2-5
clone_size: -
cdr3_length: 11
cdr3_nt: TGTGCCAGCAGCCGGAGCGAGACCCAGTACTTC
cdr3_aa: CASSRSETQYF

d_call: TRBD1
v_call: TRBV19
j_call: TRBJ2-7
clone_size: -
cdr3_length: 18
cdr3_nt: TGTGCCAGTAGTTCACAGCTCGCACGGACAGGTGCCAGGGGGGAGCAGTACTTC
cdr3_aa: CASSSQLARTGARGEQYF

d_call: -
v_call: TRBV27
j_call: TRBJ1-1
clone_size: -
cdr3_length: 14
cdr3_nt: TGTGCCAGCAGTTTGCAGGGGACGGACGCCGAAGCTTTCTTT
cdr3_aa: CASSLQGTDAEAFF

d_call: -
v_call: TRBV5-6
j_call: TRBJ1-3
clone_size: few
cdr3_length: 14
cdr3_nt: TGTGCCAGCAGCTTGTTGGCGGGTTCGAACACCATATATTTT
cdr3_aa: CASSLLAGSNTIYF

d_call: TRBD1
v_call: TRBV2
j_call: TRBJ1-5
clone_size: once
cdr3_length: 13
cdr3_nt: TGTGCCAGCAGTGGGCAGGGGGATCAGCCCCAGCATTTT
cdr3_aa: CASSGQGDQPQHF

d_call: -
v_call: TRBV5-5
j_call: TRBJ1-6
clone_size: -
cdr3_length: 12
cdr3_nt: TGTGCCAGCAGCGGCATTAATTCACCCCTCCACTTT
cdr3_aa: CASSGINSPLHF

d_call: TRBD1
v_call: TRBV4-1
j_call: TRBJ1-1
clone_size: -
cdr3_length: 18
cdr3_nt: TGCGCCAGCAGCCAAGAGGGGGACAGGAGGGGAATGAACACTGAAGCTTTCTTT
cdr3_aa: CASSQEGDRRGMNTEAFF

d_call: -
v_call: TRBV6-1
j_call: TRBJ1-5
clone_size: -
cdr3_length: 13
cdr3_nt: TGTGCCAGCAGTGAAAGGGGCGATCAGCCCCAGCATTTT
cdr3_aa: CASSERGDQPQHF

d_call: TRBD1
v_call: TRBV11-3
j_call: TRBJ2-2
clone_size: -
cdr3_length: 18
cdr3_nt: TGTGCCAGCAGCTTAGATCCGGGGACAGTACTGAACACCGGGGAGCTGTTTTTT
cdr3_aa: CASSLDPGTVLNTGELFF

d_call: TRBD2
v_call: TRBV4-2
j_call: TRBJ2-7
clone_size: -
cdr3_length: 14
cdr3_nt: TGTGCCAGCAGCACGGGGAGGGCTTCCAACGAGCAGTACTTC
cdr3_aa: CASSTGRASNEQYF

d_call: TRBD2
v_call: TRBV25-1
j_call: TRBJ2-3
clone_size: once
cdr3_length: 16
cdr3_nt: TGTGCCAGCAGTGAATTTGGGCGGGGGGGCGCAGATACGCAGTATTTT
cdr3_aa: CASSEFGRGGADTQYF

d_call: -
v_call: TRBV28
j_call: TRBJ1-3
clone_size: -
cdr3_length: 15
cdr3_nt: TGTGCCACCCGGACTACTCGAGACTCTGGAAACACCATATATTTT
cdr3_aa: CATRTTRDSGNTIYF

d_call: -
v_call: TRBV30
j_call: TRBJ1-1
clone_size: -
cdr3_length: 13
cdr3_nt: TGTGCCTGGGTCCCAGACTGGAACACTGAAGCTTTCTTT
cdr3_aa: CAWVPDWNTEAFF

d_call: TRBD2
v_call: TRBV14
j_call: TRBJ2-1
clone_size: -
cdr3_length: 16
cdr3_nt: TGTGCCAGCAGCCGCCATTGGACTAGTGGGTACAATGAGCAGTTCTTC
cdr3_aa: CASSRHWTSGYNEQFF

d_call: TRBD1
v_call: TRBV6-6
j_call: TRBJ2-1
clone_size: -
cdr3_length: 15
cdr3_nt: TGTGCCAGCAGTCCTCAGACAGGGGGGTACAATGAGCAGTTCTTC
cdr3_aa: CASSPQTGGYNEQFF

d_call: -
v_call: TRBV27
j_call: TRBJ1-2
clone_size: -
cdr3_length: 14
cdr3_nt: TGTGCCAGCAGTACAGGGAATGTAGACTATGGCTACACCTTC
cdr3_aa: CASSTGNVDYGYTF

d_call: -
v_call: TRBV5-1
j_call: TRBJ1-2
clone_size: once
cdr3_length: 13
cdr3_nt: TGCGCCAGCAGATCGGGGGGCGACTATGGCTACACCTTC
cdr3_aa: CASRSGGDYGYTF

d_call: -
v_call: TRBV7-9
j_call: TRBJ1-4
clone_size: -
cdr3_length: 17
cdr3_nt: TGTGCCAGTGCCTATTTAACAGTCAACCCAACTAATGAAAAACTGTTTTTT
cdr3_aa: CASAYLTVNPTNEKLFF

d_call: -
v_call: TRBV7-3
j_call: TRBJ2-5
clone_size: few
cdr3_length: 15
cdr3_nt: TGTGCCAGCTTTCTAACAGGGAGGGTTGGGGAGACCCAGTACTTC
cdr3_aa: CASFLTGRVGETQYF

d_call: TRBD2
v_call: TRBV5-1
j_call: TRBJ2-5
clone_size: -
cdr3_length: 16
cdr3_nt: TGCGCCAGCAGCTCAATAGCGGGGGCCCTCCAAGAGACCCAGTACTTC
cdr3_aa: CASSSIAGALQETQYF

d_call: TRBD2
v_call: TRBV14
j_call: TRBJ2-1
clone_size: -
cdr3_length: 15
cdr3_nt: TGTGCCAGCAGCCGCTTAGCGGGGGGGTACAATGAGCAGTTCTTC
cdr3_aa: CASSRLAGGYNEQFF

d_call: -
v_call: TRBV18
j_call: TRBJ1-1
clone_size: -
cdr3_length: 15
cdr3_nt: TGTGCCAGCTCACCGTCGAGCAGGGTGGTTACTGAAGCTTTCTTT
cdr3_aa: CASSPSSRVVTEAFF